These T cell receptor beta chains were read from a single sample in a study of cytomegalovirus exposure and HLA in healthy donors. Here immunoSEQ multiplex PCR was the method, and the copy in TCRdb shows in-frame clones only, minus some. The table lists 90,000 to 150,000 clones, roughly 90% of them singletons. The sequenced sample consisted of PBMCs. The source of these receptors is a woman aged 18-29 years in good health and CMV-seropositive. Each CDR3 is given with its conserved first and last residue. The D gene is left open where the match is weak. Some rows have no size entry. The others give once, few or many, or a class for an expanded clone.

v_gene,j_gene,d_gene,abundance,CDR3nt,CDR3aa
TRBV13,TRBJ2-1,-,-,TGTGCCAGCAGCTCACTCAATGAGCAGTTCTTC,CASSSLNEQFF
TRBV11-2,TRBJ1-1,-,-,TGTGCCAGCAGGAGGAGGATCCGCGACACTGAAGCTTTCTTT,CASRRRIRDTEAFF
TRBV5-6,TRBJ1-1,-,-,TGTGCCAGCAGCTTGGAAGCAGGGCACGCTTTCTTT,CASSLEAGHAFF
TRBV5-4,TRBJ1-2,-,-,TGTGCCAGCAGCTCAAAGGCGGGGGCCAACTATGGCTACACCTTC,CASSSKAGANYGYTF
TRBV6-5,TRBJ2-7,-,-,TGTGCCAGCAGTTACTCGGTTGGGAGCTCCTACGAGCAGTACTTC,CASSYSVGSSYEQYF
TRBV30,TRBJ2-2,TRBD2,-,TGTGCCTTGTCACCGGGACTAGCCTTCACCGGGGAGCTGTTTTTT,CALSPGLAFTGELFF
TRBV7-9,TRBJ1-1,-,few,TGTGCCAGCAGCTTAAGGTGGGGGGGCGCGGACACTGAAGCTTTCTTT,CASSLRWGGADTEAFF
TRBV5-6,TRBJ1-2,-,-,TGTGCCAGCAGCTTGAGTAGTTTTAAAACTAACTATGGCTACACCTTC,CASSLSSFKTNYGYTF
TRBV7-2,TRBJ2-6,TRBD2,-,TGTGCCAGCAGCTTCTCAGGGAGGGCCCCCTCTGGGGCCAACGTCCTGACTTTC,CASSFSGRAPSGANVLTF
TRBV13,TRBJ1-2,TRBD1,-,TGTGCCAGCAGCTTAGGCGGACAGGGGTACTATGGCTACACCTTC,CASSLGGQGYYGYTF
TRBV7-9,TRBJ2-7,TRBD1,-,TGTGCCAGCAGCTCCGGACAGGGCACCTCCTACGAGCAGTACTTC,CASSSGQGTSYEQYF
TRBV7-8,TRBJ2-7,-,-,TGTGCCAGCAGCTTATTCCGAGGCGAGCAGTACTTC,CASSLFRGEQYF
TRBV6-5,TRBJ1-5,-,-,TGTGCCAGCAGTTACTCGGTCGGTAGCAATCAGCCCCAGCATTTT,CASSYSVGSNQPQHF
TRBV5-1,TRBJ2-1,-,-,TGCGCCAGCAGCCCGGGACACTACAATGAGCAGTTCTTC,CASSPGHYNEQFF
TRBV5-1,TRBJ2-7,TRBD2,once,TGCGCCAGCAGCATACTAGCGGGGGCAACCTACGAGCAGTACTTC,CASSILAGATYEQYF
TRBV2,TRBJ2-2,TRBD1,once,TGTGCCAGCAGCAGCCTAGGGGGCCGTTCCTACGCGAACACCGGGGAGCTGTTTTTT,CASSSLGGRSYANTGELFF
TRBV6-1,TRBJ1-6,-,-,TGTGCCAGCTCAGCCCCAGGTTCACCCCTCCACTTT,CASSAPGSPLHF
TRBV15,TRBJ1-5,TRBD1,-,TGTGCCACTGACAGGGGGAGAGGGAGCAATCAGCCCCAGCATTTT,CATDRGRGSNQPQHF
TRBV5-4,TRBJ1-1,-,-,TGTGCCAGCAGCTTACAGATGAACACTGAAGCTTTCTTT,CASSLQMNTEAFF
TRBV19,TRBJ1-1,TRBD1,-,TGTGCCAGTAGTATGGGACAGGGGGCTAATGAAGCTTTCTTT,CASSMGQGANEAFF
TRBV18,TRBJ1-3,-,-,TGTGCCAGCTCACCGACGACCTTAGGGGGGGAGTCTGGAAACACCATATATTTT,CASSPTTLGGESGNTIYF